The clone carrying this T cell receptor (beta chain) was counted only a few times. Per the original data handling: ImmunoSEQ gave junction-only sequences without quality scores, so filtering differed. Here immunoSEQ multiplex PCR was the method, and the copy in TCRdb shows in-frame clones only, minus some. V, J and clone size derive from that table, while D and trimming were established from the DNA sequence. The sample has 2.5 million or so clones, over 85% seen once. The record originates from a study of shared clonotypes between healthy human individuals. Sequenced input: naive CD4+ T cells sorted from blood. Regarding subset: CD45RA+ positively selected. The sequence was obtained from a man aged 18 to 35 in good health.

CDR3 DNA sequence: TGTGCCAGCAGCTCATCAGGGATGATACAGCCCCAGCATTTT. Encoded protein: CASSSSGMIQPQHF. The genes are TRBV7-2 and TRBJ1-5; D perhaps matches TRBD1 (5 bases). The V and J ends lost 4 bases and 7 bases respectively, with 14 bases between them. CDR1 and CDR2 from the germline V gene are SGHTA and FQGNSA. The CDR3 length is 14 residues.